This is a list of T cell receptor beta chains from one sample in a study of blood T cell repertoires in COVID-19. The table came from immunoSEQ multiplex PCR; TCRdb's copy has only in-frame clones and leaves some out. Of roughly 200,000 clones in the sample, 75% to 90% were seen once. The sample taken for sequencing was PBMCs or T cells enriched from blood (not recorded which). These receptors all stem from a woman in her thirties who had been exposed to COVID-19. Each CDR3 is given with its conserved first and last residue. Fields, in order: D gene, J gene, clone size, V gene, CDR3 protein, CDR3 DNA. A D gene is named only where the DNA matches it firmly. The listing skips clone size in some rows; elsewhere it reads once, few, many or a size class.

NA	TRBJ1-2	once	TRBV19	CASSSEDGYGYTF	TGTGCCAGTAGCTCGGAGGATGGCTATGGCTACACCTTC
NA	TRBJ1-2	NA	TRBV6-5	CASSYSYGSDYGYTF	TGTGCCAGCAGTTACTCTTACGGTTCGGACTATGGCTACACCTTC
NA	TRBJ2-7	NA	TRBV7-6	CASSSGRPYEQYF	TGTGCCAGCAGCTCAGGGCGGCCCTACGAGCAGTACTTC
NA	TRBJ1-2	NA	TRBV30	CAWEPTGFAGYTF	TGTGCCTGGGAACCTACAGGGTTCGCTGGCTACACCTTC
NA	TRBJ1-5	NA	TRBV11-2	CASSLTLNQPQHF	TGTGCCAGCAGCTTGACACTCAATCAGCCCCAGCATTTT
NA	TRBJ2-2	NA	TRBV27	CASSLGVGLTGELFF	TGTGCCAGCAGTTTAGGGGTAGGACTAACCGGGGAGCTGTTTTTT
NA	TRBJ1-1	NA	TRBV3-1/TRBV3-2	CASSQRTVVTNTEAFF	TGTGCCAGCAGCCAACGGACAGTTGTCACGAACACTGAAGCTTTCTTT
TRBD1	TRBJ1-2	once	TRBV2	CASSGTGVANYGYTF	TGTGCCAGCAGTGGGACAGGGGTAGCTAACTATGGCTACACCTTC
NA	TRBJ2-5	NA	TRBV18	CASSQTVAETQYF	TGTGCCAGCTCACAAACGGTAGCCGAGACCCAGTACTTC
TRBD2	TRBJ2-7	NA	TRBV11-3	CASSTPLAGGSYEQYF	TGTGCCAGCAGCACGCCACTAGCGGGGGGGTCCTACGAGCAGTACTTC
TRBD1	TRBJ2-3	NA	TRBV19	CASSDGTATDTQYF	TGTGCCAGTAGTGACGGGACAGCTACAGATACGCAGTATTTT
NA	TRBJ1-5	NA	TRBV3-1/TRBV3-2	CASSQGRNQPQHF	TGTGCCAGCAGCCAGGGCAGAAATCAGCCCCAGCATTTT
TRBD1	TRBJ2-6	few	TRBV4-1	CASSQGGQGRSGANVLTF	TGCGCCAGCAGCCAAGGGGGACAGGGGAGGTCTGGGGCCAACGTCCTGACTTTC
NA	TRBJ2-3	NA	TRBV27	CASSLYRPRGTDTQYF	TGTGCCAGCAGTTTATATAGACCGCGGGGCACAGATACGCAGTATTTT
NA	TRBJ1-5	NA	TRBV19	CASSIPQVNQPQHF	TGTGCCAGTAGTATACCTCAGGTTAATCAGCCCCAGCATTTT
TRBD1	TRBJ1-2	many	TRBV4-1	CASSPTGQDYGYTF	TGCGCCAGCAGCCCTACTGGACAGGACTATGGCTACACCTTC
TRBD1	TRBJ2-2	NA	TRBV18	CASSPPTGGGNGELFF	TGTGCCAGCTCACCGCCGACAGGGGGCGGCAACGGGGAGCTGTTTTTT
NA	TRBJ1-3	NA	TRBV3-1/TRBV3-2	CASSQTTGTGNTIYF	TGTGCCAGCAGCCAAACGACAGGTACTGGAAACACCATATATTTT
NA	TRBJ2-2	NA	TRBV6-5	CASRRTELNTGELFF	TGTGCCAGCAGGCGCACAGAGCTGAACACCGGGGAGCTGTTTTTT
NA	TRBJ1-5	NA	TRBV5-1	CASSSRQTLSNQPQHF	TGCGCCAGCAGCTCCAGACAGACTTTAAGCAATCAGCCCCAGCATTTT
NA	TRBJ1-1	once	TRBV29-1	CSVEVRGLDTEAFF	TGCAGCGTTGAAGTTCGTGGCCTCGACACTGAAGCTTTCTTT
NA	TRBJ2-7	NA	TRBV5-4	CASSFEGGRSYEQYF	TGTGCCAGCAGCTTTGAGGGGGGGCGGTCCTACGAGCAGTACTTC
TRBD1	TRBJ1-2	NA	TRBV28	CASSWGQGEGYTF	TGTGCCAGCAGTTGGGGACAGGGTGAAGGCTACACCTTC
NA	TRBJ2-2	NA	TRBV10-1	CASKAPNTGELFF	TGCGCCAGCAAAGCCCCGAACACCGGGGAGCTGTTTTTT
NA	TRBJ1-5	NA	TRBV19	CASSTQGTNQPQHF	TGTGCCAGTAGTACTCAGGGTACCAATCAGCCCCAGCATTTT
NA	TRBJ2-7	few	TRBV7-8	CASSLSGRGPYEQYF	TGTGCCAGCAGCTTATCGGGCAGGGGCCCCTACGAGCAGTACTTC
TRBD1	TRBJ1-2	NA	TRBV5-1	CASSLDRDRVTYGYTF	TGCGCCAGCAGCTTGGACCGGGACAGGGTTACCTATGGCTACACCTTC
NA	TRBJ1-5	once	TRBV2	CASREFSNQPQHF	TGTGCCAGCAGAGAGTTTAGCAATCAGCCCCAGCATTTT
NA	TRBJ1-5	NA	TRBV6-5	CASGGGAPQHF	TGTGCCAGCGGGGGCGGTGCGCCCCAGCATTTT
TRBD1	TRBJ1-5	NA	TRBV7-8	CASSGTGNQPQHF	TGTGCCAGCAGCGGGACAGGCAATCAGCCCCAGCATTTT
TRBD1	TRBJ1-1	NA	TRBV11-3	CASSLSGTGEAFF	TGTGCCAGCAGCTTATCAGGGACAGGTGAAGCTTTCTTT
TRBD1	TRBJ1-1	NA	TRBV11-2	CASSASTGFAFF	TGTGCCAGCAGCGCCTCGACAGGGTTTGCTTTCTTT
TRBD2	TRBJ2-1	NA	TRBV5-1	CASSFRGGLNEQFF	TGCGCCAGCAGCTTCCGGGGGGGCCTCAATGAGCAGTTCTTC
NA	TRBJ1-5	NA	TRBV3-1/TRBV3-2	CASSQMTGQGQPQHF	TGTGCCAGCAGCCAAATGACGGGTCAGGGTCAGCCCCAGCATTTT
NA	TRBJ2-7	NA	TRBV7-6	CASSAGTNHYEQYF	TGTGCCAGCAGCGCCGGGACAAATCACTACGAGCAGTACTTC
TRBD2	TRBJ2-1	NA	TRBV12-5	CASGSGGLAAYNEQFF	TGTGCTAGTGGTTCCGGGGGACTAGCGGCCTACAATGAGCAGTTCTTC
TRBD1	TRBJ1-2	NA	TRBV6-5	CASSPTGLKGYTF	TGTGCCAGCAGTCCGACAGGGCTTAAGGGCTACACCTTC
NA	TRBJ1-3	once	TRBV5-1	CASSSTGNSGNTIYF	TGCGCCAGCAGCTCTACAGGCAACTCTGGAAACACCATATATTTT
NA	TRBJ2-2	few	TRBV2	CASRLNTGELFF	TGTGCCAGCAGACTGAACACCGGGGAGCTGTTTTTT
NA	TRBJ1-4	once	TRBV9	CASSADSTTNEKLFF	TGTGCCAGCAGCGCGGACAGTACAACTAATGAAAAACTGTTTTTT
NA	TRBJ1-6	NA	TRBV7-6	CASSLVRGGGSPLHF	TGTGCCAGCAGCTTAGTAAGGGGGGGTGGGTCACCCCTCCACTTT
NA	TRBJ1-4	NA	TRBV30	CAWSVQLGQALEKLFF	TGTGCCTGGAGTGTACAATTGGGTCAGGCCCTGGAAAAACTGTTTTTT
TRBD1	TRBJ1-1	NA	TRBV11-3	CASSGGQGKNTEAFF	TGTGCCAGCAGCGGTGGACAGGGTAAGAACACTGAAGCTTTCTTT
NA	TRBJ2-3	NA	TRBV5-1	CASSLTGTDTQYF	TGCGCCAGCAGCTTGACAGGCACAGATACGCAGTATTTT
TRBD1	TRBJ1-6	few	TRBV19	CASSFGQGGNSPLHF	TGTGCCAGTAGCTTCGGACAGGGCGGTAATTCACCCCTCCACTTT
NA	TRBJ1-5	NA	TRBV6-5	CASSQQGSYQPQHF	TGTGCCAGCAGCCAACAGGGCTCCTATCAGCCCCAGCATTTT
TRBD1	TRBJ2-3	NA	TRBV11-3	CASSLDFWNRGQETDTQYF	TGTGCCAGCAGCTTAGATTTTTGGAACAGGGGGCAAGAGACAGATACGCAGTATTTT
NA	TRBJ2-7	NA	TRBV7-2	CASSLARDSYEQYF	TGTGCCAGCAGCTTAGCCAGGGACTCCTACGAGCAGTACTTC
NA	TRBJ2-5	NA	TRBV10-2	CASSAGVQETQYF	TGCGCCAGCAGTGCCGGAGTACAAGAGACCCAGTACTTC
NA	TRBJ2-7	few	TRBV19	CASRPTGGEQYF	TGTGCCAGTAGGCCAACCGGGGGCGAGCAGTACTTC
NA	TRBJ1-3	NA	TRBV6-5	CASSMGGPGNTIYF	TGTGCCAGCAGTATGGGGGGGCCTGGAAACACCATATATTTT
NA	TRBJ2-1	NA	TRBV9	CASSQARADEQFF	TGTGCCAGCAGCCAGGCGAGGGCGGATGAGCAGTTCTTC
NA	TRBJ1-1	NA	TRBV5-5	CASSLGDSRLNTEAFF	TGTGCCAGCAGCTTGGGCGATTCCCGCCTGAACACTGAAGCTTTCTTT
TRBD1	TRBJ1-5	NA	TRBV7-6	CASSSLTGYQHF	TGTGCCAGCAGCTCGCTGACAGGGTACCAGCATTTT
NA	TRBJ1-2	NA	TRBV29-1	CSVTADGGDYGYTF	TGCAGCGTGACGGCCGACGGCGGCGACTATGGCTACACCTTC
NA	TRBJ1-2	NA	TRBV7-9	CASSLPTGARSTF	TGTGCCAGCAGCCTACCGACAGGTGCTCGGTCCACCTTC
NA	TRBJ2-6	NA	TRBV11-3	CASSLNLLRDSGANVLTF	TGTGCCAGCAGCTTAAATCTCCTACGGGACTCTGGGGCCAACGTCCTGACTTTC